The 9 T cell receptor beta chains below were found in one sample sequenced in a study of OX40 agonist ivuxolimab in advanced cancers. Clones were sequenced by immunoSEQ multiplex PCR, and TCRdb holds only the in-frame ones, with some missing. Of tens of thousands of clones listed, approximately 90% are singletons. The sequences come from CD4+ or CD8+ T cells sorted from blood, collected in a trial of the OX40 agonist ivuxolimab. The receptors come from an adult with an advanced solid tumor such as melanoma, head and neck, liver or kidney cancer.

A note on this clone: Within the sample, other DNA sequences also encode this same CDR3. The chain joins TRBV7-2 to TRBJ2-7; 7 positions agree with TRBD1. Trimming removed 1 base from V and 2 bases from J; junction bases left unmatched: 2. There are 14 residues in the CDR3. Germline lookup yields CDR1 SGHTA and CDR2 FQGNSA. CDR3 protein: CASSLGQGAYEQYF. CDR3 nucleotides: TGTGCCAGCAGCTTAGGACAGGGAGCCTACGAGCAGTACTTC.

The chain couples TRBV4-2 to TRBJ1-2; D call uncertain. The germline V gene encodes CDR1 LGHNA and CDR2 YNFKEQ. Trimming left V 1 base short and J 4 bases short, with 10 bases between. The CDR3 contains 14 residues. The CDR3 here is CASSQVERLYGYTF. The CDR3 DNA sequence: TGTGCCAGCAGCCAAGTGGAACGGCTCTATGGCTACACCTTC.

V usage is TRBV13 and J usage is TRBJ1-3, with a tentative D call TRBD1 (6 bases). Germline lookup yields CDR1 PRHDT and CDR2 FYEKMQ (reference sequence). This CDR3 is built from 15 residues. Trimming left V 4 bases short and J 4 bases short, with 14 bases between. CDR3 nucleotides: TGTGCCAGCAGCTCCTTGGGGGGGCTCGGAAACACCATATATTTT. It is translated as CASSSLGGLGNTIYF. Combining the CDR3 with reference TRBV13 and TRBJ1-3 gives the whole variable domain AAGVIQSPRHLIKEKRETATLKCYPIPRHDTVYWYQQGPGQDPQFLISFYEKMQSDKGSIPDRFSAQQFSDYHSELNMSSLELGDSALYFCASSSLGGLGNTIYFGEGSWLTVV.

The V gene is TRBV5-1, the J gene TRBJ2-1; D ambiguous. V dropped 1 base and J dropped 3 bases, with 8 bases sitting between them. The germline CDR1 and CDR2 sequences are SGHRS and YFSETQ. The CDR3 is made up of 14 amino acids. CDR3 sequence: CASSLLGSYNEQFF. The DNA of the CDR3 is TGCGCCAGCAGCTTGTTGGGCAGCTACAATGAGCAGTTCTTC.

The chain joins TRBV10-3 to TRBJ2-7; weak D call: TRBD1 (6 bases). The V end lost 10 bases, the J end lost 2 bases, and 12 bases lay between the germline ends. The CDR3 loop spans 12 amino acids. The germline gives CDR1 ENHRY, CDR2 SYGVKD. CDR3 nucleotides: TGTGCCACCTGGGACACTACCTACGAGCAGTACTTC. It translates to CATWDTTYEQYF.

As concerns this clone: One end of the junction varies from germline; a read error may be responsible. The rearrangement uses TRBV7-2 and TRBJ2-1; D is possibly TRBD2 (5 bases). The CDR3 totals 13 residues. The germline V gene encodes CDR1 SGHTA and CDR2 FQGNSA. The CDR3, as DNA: TGTGCCAGCAGCTTAGGCCCGGGGATAGGGTGGCTCTTC. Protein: CASSLGPGIGWLF.

The CDR3 nucleotides read TGCGCCACCGGGACAGGGGATAGGAACACTGAAGCTTTCTTT. Translating it yields CATGTGDRNTEAFF. This chain links TRBV5-1 with TRBJ1-1, with 10 nucleotides matching TRBD1. This CDR3 spans 14 amino acids. The J segment lost 1 base and the V segment lost 9 bases, leaving 6 bases of the junction unmatched. Germline CDR1 and CDR2: SGHRS and YFSETQ.

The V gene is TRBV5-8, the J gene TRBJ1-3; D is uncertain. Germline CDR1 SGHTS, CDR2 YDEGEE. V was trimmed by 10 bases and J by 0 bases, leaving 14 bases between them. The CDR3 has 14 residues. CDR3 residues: CASGPGFSGNTIYF. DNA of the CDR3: TGTGCCTCAGGTCCGGGTTTCTCTGGAAACACCATATATTTT. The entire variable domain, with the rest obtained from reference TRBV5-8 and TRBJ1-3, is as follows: EAGVTQSPTHLIKTRGQQATLRCSPISGHTSVYWYQQALGLGLQFLLWYDEGEERNRGNFPPRFSGRQFPNYSSELNVNALELEDSALYLCASGPGFSGNTIYFGEGSWLTVV.

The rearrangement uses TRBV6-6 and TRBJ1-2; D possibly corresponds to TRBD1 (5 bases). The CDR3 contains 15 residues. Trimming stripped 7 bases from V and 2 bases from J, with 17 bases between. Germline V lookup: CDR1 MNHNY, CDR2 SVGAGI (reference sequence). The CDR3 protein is CASKYSGTGNYGYTF. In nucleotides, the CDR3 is TGTGCCAGCAAATATTCTGGGACCGGGAACTATGGCTACACCTTC.